This TCR beta chain stems from a study of T-cell reconstitution after alpha-beta-depleted transplantation in children. Overall study findings and caveats: It was newly produced T cells that mostly accounted for T-cell counts and diversity one year after transplant. TCRbeta diversity was high at day 60 in some patients (a result of surviving recipient T cells and thymic progenitors). By about two months after transplant, alpha-beta T cells reportedly arose from several hundred graft clones that had expanded.

This clonotype appeared many times. What it recognizes is unknown. Unique molecular identifiers tagged the TCRbeta library. One entry per CDR3 protein results from TCRdb running MiXCR on the PCR reads. The data hold over 100,000 distinct CDR3 sequences, with about 7.5% observed a single time. This CDR3 is built from 13 residues. Germline V lookup: CDR1 SGHDN, CDR2 FVKESK. V was pared by 6 bases and J by 10 bases, with 8 bases of the junction left unmatched. This TCR came from a boy under 10 years old with acute lymphoblastic leukemia, due to receive a stem cell transplant. V usage is TRBV14 and J usage is TRBJ1-4; 7 nucleotides match TRBD1. Sequences were derived from PBMCs, sampled before TCRalphabeta/CD19-depleted stem cell transplant. The CDR3 DNA reads as TGTGCCAGCAGTGGACCGCAGGGGGGAAAACTGTTTTTT. Protein: CASSGPQGGKLFF.